This TCR beta chain was identified during a study of T-cell memory formation after mild COVID-19. Study as a whole: The two donors had largely donor-specific TCR clusters.

UMIs and sample barcodes were carried by the TCR alpha and TCR beta cDNA libraries that 5'RACE produced using constant-segment primers. TCRdb redid the calling of the 5' RACE reads with MiXCR, one entry per CDR3 protein. The table includes 250,000 to 300,000 distinct CDR3 sequences, roughly 16% detected once. Study-level findings and limits: Shrinking CD4+ clones resided mostly in CM and EM, and CD8+ ones in EMRA.

Only a few counts were recorded for this clonotype. Its antigen is as yet unknown. Germline V lookup: CDR1 LGHNA, CDR2 YSLEER. The CDR3 length is 15 residues. V was pared by 0 bases and J by 3 bases, with 1 base of the junction left unmatched. The chain recombines TRBV4-3 with TRBJ2-2; TRBD1 matches 7 bases. The clonotype comes from a man between 18 and 35 years old who had mild COVID-19 (a few samples of this study predate the infection). Cell type and time point are not known. The source material was PBMCs or a T cell subset sorted from them (not recorded which). CDR3 in amino acids: CASSQDTGDTGELFF. The CDR3 nucleotides are TGCGCCAGCAGCCAAGACACAGGGGACACCGGGGAGCTGTTTTTT.